This T cell receptor beta chain emerged from a study of radiotherapy plus CTLA-4 blockade in lung cancer. Germline CDR1 reads MDHEN; CDR2 reads SYDVKM. CDR3 length: 12 amino acids. Between the trimmed V and J ends, which lost 2 bases and 7 bases, there was a span of 8 bases. Sequencing was performed with immunoSEQ multiplex PCR; in TCRdb, only in-frame clones are kept and a portion is missing. The table has roughly 80,000 clones, around 79% seen once; the top ten hold under 4.5%. Here the sequenced sample was peripheral blood, taken from a patient treated with radiotherapy plus ipilimumab. This TCR came from a human donor with non-small cell lung cancer who had a partial response to radiotherapy plus ipilimumab. Some clones in this sample may be carry-over from other donors' samples. The chain couples TRBV28 to TRBJ1-1; D is unclear. CDR3 nucleotide sequence: TGTGCCAGCAGTTTAAGATTGCGTGAAGCTTTCTTT. This encodes CASSLRLREAFF.